This TCR beta chain was sequenced in a study of CD8 T cells in Susac syndrome. Random hexamers were used to reverse transcribe an amount of roughly 0.5 to 1 ug RNA. The immunoSEQ assay covered 54 Vbeta and 13 Jbeta segments for CDR3. From the immunoSEQ multiplex PCR reads, TCRdb called clonotypes with MiXCR, one entry per CDR3 protein. In the table there are some 200,000 distinct CDR3 sequences, about 96% of which are singletons. Looked up from germline, CDR1 is DFQATT and CDR2 is SNEGSKA (reference sequence). This CDR3 region has 11 residues. The germline V and J ends were trimmed by 3 bases and 5 bases, with 8 bases remaining between them. This clonotype was seen once.

The chain recombines TRBV20-1 with TRBJ2-7; unclear D gene. The TCR sequence derives from a human donor with multiple sclerosis. Sequencing was carried out using CD4+ T cells from PBMCs. The CDR3 loop reads CSARGYDEQYF. The CDR3 region has the DNA TGCAGTGCTAGGGGGTACGACGAGCAGTACTTC.